The T cell receptor beta chain described here comes from a study of cytomegalovirus exposure and HLA in healthy donors. With 60 Vbeta and 13 Jbeta primers, the PCR was carried out. Sequencing used immunoSEQ multiplex PCR; TCRdb keeps in-frame clones, though not all of them. Of 150,000 to 200,000 clones listed, around three quarters were seen once; the top ten hold roughly 1%. Study-wide results and limits: As a later analysis showed, a missense DCLRE1C variant was linked to trimming of TCR beta V- and J-genes.

Regarding this clone: Its antigen is unidentified.

In germline, CDR1 is MNHEY, CDR2 SMNVEV (reference sequence). The CDR3 spans 14 residues. Trimming cost V 5 bases and J 2 bases, with 12 bases left between them. This chain joins TRBV27 and TRBJ2-5, with D possibly TRBD2 on 5 matching bases. Sample: PBMCs. The sequence was obtained from a woman in her thirties or forties in good health and CMV-seronegative. The CDR3 DNA sequence: TGTGCCAGCAGTCCCTCACTAGGGCAAGAGACCCAGTACTTC. Translating gives CASSPSLGQETQYF.